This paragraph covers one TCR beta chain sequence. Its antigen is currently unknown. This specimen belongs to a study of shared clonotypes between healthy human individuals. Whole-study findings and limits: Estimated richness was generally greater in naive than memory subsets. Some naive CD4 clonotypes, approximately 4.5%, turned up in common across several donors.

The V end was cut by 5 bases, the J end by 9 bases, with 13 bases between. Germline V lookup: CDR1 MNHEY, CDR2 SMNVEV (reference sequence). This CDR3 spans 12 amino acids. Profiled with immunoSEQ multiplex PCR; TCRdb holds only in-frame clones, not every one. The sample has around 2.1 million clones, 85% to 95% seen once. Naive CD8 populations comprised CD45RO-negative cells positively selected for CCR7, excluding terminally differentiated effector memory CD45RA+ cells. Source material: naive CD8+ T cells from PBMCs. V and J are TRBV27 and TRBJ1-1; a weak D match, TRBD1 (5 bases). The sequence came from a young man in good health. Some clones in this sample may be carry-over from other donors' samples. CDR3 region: CASSTSGGKAFF. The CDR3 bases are TGTGCCAGCAGTACAAGTGGGGGAAAAGCTTTCTTT.